The clone carrying this T cell receptor beta chain was observed at least ten times. From 15-18 subjects, every sequencing run obtained over 170 million TCR-beta sequences. TCRdb independently ran MiXCR on the 5' RACE reads; one entry per CDR3 protein. Here the sample spans just over 30,000 distinct CDR3 sequences, approximately 6% being singletons. Volunteers from a blood bank in Maryland, USA, constituted the healthy controls. Each sorted-subset library came from 900,000 to 1,000,000 CD4+ or CD8+ T cells. The sample belongs to a study of neurological immune-mediated disorders. Germline assignment: CDR1 KGHDR and CDR2 SFDVKD. The V segment lost 3 bases and the J segment 3 bases; nucleotides outside the gene matches: 3. The CDR3 runs to 14 residues.

V usage is TRBV24-1 and J usage is TRBJ2-5, with 7 bases lining up with TRBD1. The sample taken for sequencing was CD4+ T cells from blood. The sequence came from a woman in her forties or fifties in good health. The CDR3 loop reads CATSDPGTEETQYF. In nucleotides, the CDR3 is TGTGCCACCAGTGATCCGGGGACAGAAGAGACCCAGTACTTC.